This T cell receptor beta chain emerged from a study of Graves' ophthalmopathy and Graves' hyperthyroidism. Germline V gene lookup returns CDR1 SGHVS and CDR2 FNYEAQ. V was trimmed by 2 bases and J by 0 bases, leaving 8 bases between them. The length of the CDR3 is 14 residues. From RNA, the CDR3 regions of TCR beta chains were amplified and sequenced. First-round RT-PCR used HTBI primers; second-round multiplex PCR followed. TCRdb re-analysed the multiplex PCR reads in MiXCR, keeping a single row per CDR3 protein. The sample contains under 350,000 distinct CDR3 sequences, about a sixth of which appear only once.

Sequencing used peripheral blood. This rearrangement joins TRBV7-6 to TRBJ2-7; tentatively, D is TRBD1 or TRBD2 (5 bases each). This receptor was taken from an adult man with Graves' ophthalmopathy. The CDR3 DNA is TGTGCCAGCAGCTTATGGGACGGCTCCTACGAGCAGTACTTC. Protein product: CASSLWDGSYEQYF. The full variable domain, with the rest looked up from reference TRBV7-6 and TRBJ2-7, is GAGVSQSPRYKVTKRGQDVALRCDPISGHVSLYWYRQALGQGPEFLTYFNYEAQQDKSGLPNDRFSAERPEGSISTLTIQRTEQRDSAMYRCASSLWDGSYEQYFGPGTRLTVT.